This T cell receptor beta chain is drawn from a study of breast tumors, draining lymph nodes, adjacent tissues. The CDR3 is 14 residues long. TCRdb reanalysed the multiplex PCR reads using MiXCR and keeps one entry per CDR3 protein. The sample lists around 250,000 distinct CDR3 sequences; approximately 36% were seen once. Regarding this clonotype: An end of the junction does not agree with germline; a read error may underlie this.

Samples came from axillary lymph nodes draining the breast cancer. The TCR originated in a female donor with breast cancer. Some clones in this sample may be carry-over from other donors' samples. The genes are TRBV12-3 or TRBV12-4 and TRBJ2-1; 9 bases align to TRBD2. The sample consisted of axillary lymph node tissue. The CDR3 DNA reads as TGTGCCAGCACTAACTACAGAGCGGGGGGATCCTTAAACTTC. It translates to CASTNYRAGGSLNF.